These 10 T cell receptor beta chains were sequenced from one sample in a study of blood T cell repertoires in COVID-19. Produced via immunoSEQ multiplex PCR; TCRdb's table is partial and in-frame only. In the table there are fewer than 350,000 clones, around 89% of which are singletons. The sample taken for sequencing was peripheral blood. The receptors were gathered from a man aged 35 to 55 with acute or convalescent COVID-19.

DNA for the CDR3: TGCGCCAGCAGCCCGCCGGGGACAGCTCCGAACACCGGGGAGCTGTTTTTT. It encodes CASSPPGTAPNTGELFF. The chain is built from TRBV4-1 and TRBJ2-2, with 7 nucleotides matching TRBD1. After removal of 4 bases from V and 0 bases from J, the junction contained 8 bases not matched to a gene. The CDR3 contains 17 residues. CDR1 MGHRA and CDR2 YSYEKL come from the germline V gene.

This clone was observed once. The chain is built from TRBV5-6 and TRBJ1-6; D call uncertain. The germline CDR1 and CDR2 sequences are SGHDT and YYEEEE. Trimming shortened V by 4 bases and J by 7 bases, and 9 bases separated the two germline ends. The CDR3 spans 13 residues. In DNA, the CDR3 is TGTGCCAGCAGCGCGAGGAGAAATTCACCCCTCCACTTT. It yields the protein CASSARRNSPLHF.

The chain uses TRBV6-5 and TRBJ2-1; 13 bases are shared with TRBD2. With V trimmed by 8 bases and J by 9 bases, 10 bases remained unmatched. Germline V gene data show CDR1 as MNHEY and CDR2 as SVGAGI. The CDR3 loop spans 15 amino acids. The CDR3 bases are TGTGCCAGCCTCTTACTAGCGGGGGGGCAGGGTGAGCAGTTCTTC. Its translation: CASLLLAGGQGEQFF.

The rearrangement links TRBV7-9 to TRBJ1-3; D gene ambiguous. Germline V CDR1 and CDR2: SEHNR, FQNEAQ (reference sequence). The CDR3 consists of 17 residues. Trimming took off 5 bases at V and 0 bases at J, with 17 bases between the two ends. In nucleotides, the CDR3 is TGTGCCAGCAGCCTATGGAGCGGAGGAAACTCTGGAAACACCATATATTTT. Translating gives CASSLWSGGNSGNTIYF.

The chain recombines TRBV14 with TRBJ1-5, with D hard to call. CDR3 length equals 13 residues. Germline V gene data show CDR1 as SGHDN and CDR2 as FVKESK. Trimming took 2 bases from V and 5 from J, leaving 7 bases between them. Here the CDR3 DNA reads TGTGCCAGCAGCCAATCACATTATCAGCCCCAGCATTTT. This gives the protein CASSQSHYQPQHF.

The chain joins TRBV25-1 to TRBJ2-7; D may be TRBD2 (6 bases). The germline V and J ends were trimmed by 4 bases and 1 base, with 8 bases remaining between them. The V gene's germline CDR1 is MGHDK and CDR2 SYGVNS. This CDR3 comprises 13 residues. The CDR3 is CASSAGVSYEQYF. CDR3 DNA: TGTGCCAGCAGTGCGGGAGTGTCCTACGAGCAGTACTTC.

The chain combines TRBV29-1 with TRBJ2-3; 10 bases map to TRBD2. Losses at the gene ends were 6 bases for V and 4 bases for J; bases not matched to a gene: 4. The CDR3 consists of 13 residues. Germline V gene lookup returns CDR1 SQVTM and CDR2 ANQGSEA. The CDR3 bases are TGCAGCGTAAAGCGGGGGGGATCAGATACGCAGTATTTT. Translated: CSVKRGGSDTQYF.

The chain combines TRBV3-1 (or the pseudogene TRBV3-2) with TRBJ2-2; D might be TRBD1 (6 bases). Germline V lookup: CDR1 LGHDT, CDR2 YNNKEL (reference sequence). The CDR3 spans 16 residues. The V end lost 2 bases, the J end lost 2 bases, and 12 bases lay between the germline ends. The CDR3, as DNA: TGTGCCAGCAGCCAACGCCCGACAGGAAACACCGGGGAGCTGTTTTTT. As protein: CASSQRPTGNTGELFF.

The V and J genes are TRBV19 and TRBJ1-5; D is ambiguous. The CDR3 runs 16 residues. The V and J ends lost 5 bases and 0 bases respectively, with 14 bases between them. The germline CDR1 and CDR2 sequences are LNHDA and SQIVND (reference sequence). The CDR3 DNA is TGTGCCAGTAGTCGCACAACCCGTGGTAGCAATCAGCCCCAGCATTTT. Protein sequence: CASSRTTRGSNQPQHF.

This chain joins TRBV10-3 and TRBJ1-1; TRBD1 agrees at 7 bases. V shed 0 bases, J shed 9 bases, and the junction held 7 bases outside the gene matches. The CDR3 sequence is 14 residues long. The germline CDR1 and CDR2 sequences are ENHRY and SYGVKD. CDR3 nucleotides: TGTGCCATCAGTGAGTCAGGGAGACAGGGCAAAGCTTTCTTT. Its protein is CAISESGRQGKAFF.